This TCR beta chain is drawn from a study of cytomegalovirus exposure and HLA in healthy donors. Study-wide findings and caveats: The listing of 150 to 200 TCR beta chains classed them as cytomegalovirus-associated. The number of N-insertions in an Asian-associated ancestry cluster was reportedly below the roughly 670-donor mean in a later analysis. Within an earlier analysis, most TCR beta V segments proved productive either about 90% or about 30% of the time.

V was clipped by 3 bases and J by 10 bases; unmatched bases: 6. The germline gives CDR1 SQVTM, CDR2 ANQGSEA. The CDR3 loop spans 13 amino acids. This clone was seen only once. As yet, its antigen is unknown. Vbeta (60) and Jbeta (13) primers were used in the PCR. The protocol was immunoSEQ multiplex PCR, while the TCRdb copy is restricted to in-frame clones and leaves out a portion. The sample lists about 160,000 clones; 70% to 80% were seen once. This TCR was sampled from a man between 18 and 29 years old in good health and CMV-seropositive. The chain recombines TRBV29-1 with TRBJ2-1; 10 bases agree with TRBD2. What was sequenced was PBMCs. Here the CDR3 DNA reads TGCAGCGTTGATATAGCGGGGGGAGGGGAGCAGTTCTTC. This encodes CSVDIAGGGEQFF.